The 20 T cell receptor beta chains reported below all come from one sample, sequenced in a study of tumour-infiltrating T cells in Burkitt lymphoma. Sequencing was performed with immunoSEQ multiplex PCR; in TCRdb, only in-frame clones are kept and a portion is missing. The sample records approximately 15,000 clones, 30% being singletons. Sample: tumor tissue. The source is a human donor with diffuse large B-cell lymphoma.

This clone has a handful of counts. The chain combines TRBV7-3 with TRBJ2-1; 8 bases fit TRBD2. After removal of 1 base from V and 2 bases from J, the junction contained 4 bases not matched to a gene. There are 16 residues in the CDR3. CDR1 is SGHTA and CDR2 is FQGTGA in the germline V gene. The CDR3 region is CASSLIGTSPYNEQFF. The CDR3 DNA sequence: TGTGCCAGCAGCTTAATTGGGACTAGTCCCTACAATGAGCAGTTCTTC.

This chain joins TRBV20-1 and TRBJ2-5, with a tentative D call TRBD2 (5 bases). Germline V gives CDR1 DFQATT, CDR2 SNEGSKA (reference sequence). The CDR3 runs to 11 residues. Trimming removed 6 bases at V and 4 bases at J, with 9 bases between. The CDR3 bases are TGCAGTGCGCCGGGGAGAGAGACCCAGTACTTC. Translation gives CSAPGRETQYF.

This clone was observed a handful of times. The chain recombines TRBV5-1 with TRBJ1-1, with a tentative D call TRBD1 (6 bases). V dropped 3 bases and J dropped 2 bases, with 23 bases sitting between them. The length of the CDR3 is 18 residues. The V gene's germline CDR1 is SGHRS and CDR2 YFSETQ. CDR3 nucleotides: TGCGCCAGCAGCTCAGGACCGGGGACACAGGGCGGAAACACTGAAGCTTTCTTT. The encoded protein is CASSSGPGTQGGNTEAFF.

A few counts support this clone. The chain has TRBV14 and TRBJ2-5; TRBD1 is a possible D gene (7 bases). Per the germline V gene, CDR1 is SGHDN and CDR2 is FVKESK. Deletions cut 2 bases from V and 4 bases from J, with 29 bases between. The CDR3 covers 20 residues. The DNA for the CDR3 is TGTGCCAGCAGCCAAATAAGACCCCCCTCACCCAGGGGGAGGCGAGAGACCCAGTACTTC. Protein: CASSQIRPPSPRGRRETQYF.

The sample holds a few counts of this clone. The J gene is TRBJ2-4, the V gene TRBV2; 8 bases line up with TRBD1. Per the germline V gene, CDR1 is SNHLY and CDR2 is FYNNEI. The V segment lost 6 bases and the J segment 0 bases; nucleotides outside the gene matches: 7. This CDR3 region has 16 residues. The CDR3 loop is CASSFFTGGAKNIQYF. The DNA for the CDR3 is TGTGCCAGCAGCTTTTTCACAGGGGGAGCCAAAAACATTCAGTACTTC.

This sequence joins TRBV7-7 and TRBJ2-2, with D possibly being TRBD1 or TRBD2 (6 bases each). Germline V gene sequence: CDR1 SSHAT, CDR2 FNYEAQ (reference sequence). The CDR3 has 17 residues. The germline V and J ends were trimmed by 6 bases and 4 bases, with 21 bases remaining between them. Here the CDR3 reads CASRKGLGGGFTGELFF. The CDR3 region has the DNA TGTGCCAGCAGAAAAGGGCTTGGAGGGGGATTCACCGGGGAGCTGTTTTTT.

The J gene is TRBJ1-2, the V gene TRBV20-1, with D perhaps matching TRBD1 (6 bases). Trimming took off 3 bases at V and 7 bases at J, with 9 bases between the two ends. The CDR3 totals 11 residues. Germline V CDR1 and CDR2: DFQATT, SNEGSKA (reference sequence). The CDR3 reads CSARAGAGYTF. In DNA, the CDR3 is TGCAGTGCTAGGGCGGGGGCTGGCTACACCTTC.

CDR3 nucleotide sequence: TGTGCCAGCAGCCGAGGCCAGGGATATCAGCCCCAGCATTTT. Translated, it gives CASSRGQGYQPQHF. The genes are TRBV7-2 and TRBJ1-5; maybe TRBD1 (5 bases). V lost 5 bases, J lost 5 bases, and 13 bases lay in between. Germline values: CDR1 SGHTA, CDR2 FQGNSA. This CDR3 is 14 amino acids long. Looking up the rest from reference TRBV7-2 and TRBJ1-5 gives the full variable domain: GAGVSQSPSNKVTEKGKDVELRCDPISGHTALYWYRQSLGQGLEFLIYFQGNSAPDKSGLPSDRFSAERTGGSVSTLTIQRTQQEDSAVYLCASSRGQGYQPQHFGDGTRLSIL.

This clone is medium-sized by share. The genes are TRBV9 and TRBJ1-2, with D possibly matching TRBD1 (5 bases). V gave up 4 bases and J gave up 2 bases, with 12 bases separating them. Germline loops: CDR1 SGDLS, CDR2 YYNGEE. The length of the CDR3 is 14 residues. In nucleotides, the CDR3 is TGTGCCAGCAGCCCCGGGACGGTGAACTATGGCTACACCTTC. Translated, it gives CASSPGTVNYGYTF.

This clone has just a few counts. V is TRBV13 and J is TRBJ2-3, with D perhaps matching TRBD2 (5 bases). Germline-derived CDR1 and CDR2 are PRHDT and FYEKMQ (reference sequence). The CDR3 contains 13 residues. V lost 3 bases to trimming and J lost 6 bases, with 10 bases between them. The CDR3 nucleotides read TGTGCCAGCAGCTTTGGGAGATCGGATACGCAGTATTTT. This sequence encodes CASSFGRSDTQYF.

The rearrangement uses TRBV4-1 and TRBJ1-1; D perhaps matches TRBD1 (6 bases). The germline V and J ends were trimmed by 4 bases and 1 base, with 16 bases remaining between them. The germline gives CDR1 MGHRA, CDR2 YSYEKL. The CDR3 runs to 16 residues. This chain's CDR3 is CASSRILGGKNTEAFF. CDR3 nucleotides: TGCGCCAGCAGCCGGATATTAGGGGGGAAGAACACTGAAGCTTTCTTT.

This clone has more than one count but fewer than ten. V is TRBV19 and J is TRBJ2-7; D not resolved. The CDR3 sequence is 14 residues long. From germline, CDR1 is LNHDA and CDR2 SQIVND (reference sequence). V was pared by 1 base and J by 2 bases, with 9 bases between. The CDR3 region is CASSIADEAYEQYF. CDR3 in DNA: TGTGCCAGTAGTATAGCCGACGAAGCCTACGAGCAGTACTTC. Supplemented by reference TRBV19 and TRBJ2-7, the full variable domain reads DGGITQSPKYLFRKEGQNVTLSCEQNLNHDAMYWYRQDPGQGLRLIYYSQIVNDFQKGDIAEGYSVSREKKESFPLTVTSAQKNPTAFYLCASSIADEAYEQYFGPGTRLTVT.

The chain recombines TRBV5-4 with TRBJ1-3, with D uncertain. The CDR3 is 15 residues long. Trimming removed 0 bases from V and 1 base from J, with 8 bases in between. Per germline, CDR1 SGHNT and CDR2 YYREEE (reference sequence). CDR3 in DNA: TGTGCCAGCAGCTTGGACGGAATATCTGGAAACACCATATATTTT. Amino acid sequence: CASSLDGISGNTIYF.

The chain is built from TRBV9 and TRBJ2-7; 8 bases match TRBD2. Per the germline V gene, CDR1 is SGDLS and CDR2 is YYNGEE. CDR3 length: 17 residues. J was trimmed by 0 bases and V by 0 bases; bases with no gene match: 8. This chain's CDR3 is CASSVAPQSGSSYEQYF. The CDR3 DNA sequence: TGTGCCAGCAGCGTAGCCCCCCAAAGCGGGAGCTCCTACGAGCAGTACTTC.

As to this clone: This may be a read error, as it is one base from a much larger clone. The CDR3 bases are TGCGCCAGCAGCTTGTGGGGACCGAACACTGAAGCTTTCTTT. Residues: CASSLWGPNTEAFF. This chain connects TRBV5-1 to TRBJ1-1; D may be TRBD1 (5 bases). The V gene lost 1 base and the J gene lost 1 base, with 8 bases spanning the gap. CDR1 and CDR2 from the germline V gene are SGHRS and YFSETQ. CDR3 size: 14 residues.

Only a few counts were recorded for this clone. This chain uses TRBV9 with TRBJ2-7; tentatively, D is TRBD1 (6 bases). Trimming removed 0 bases from V and 2 bases from J, with 9 bases in between. The germline gives CDR1 SGDLS, CDR2 YYNGEE. The CDR3 runs 14 residues. CDR3 amino acids: CASSVVDSTYEQYF. The CDR3 DNA follows: TGTGCCAGCAGCGTAGTGGACAGTACCTACGAGCAGTACTTC.

A few counts support this clone. The chain carries TRBV30 and TRBJ2-7, with D maybe TRBD2 (6 bases). Germline CDR1 reads GTSNPN; CDR2 reads SVGIG (reference sequence). The CDR3 length is 15 residues. V shed 0 bases and J shed 7 bases, with 19 bases lying between them. CDR3 region: CAWSVGSSAGLEQYF. CDR3 bases: TGTGCCTGGAGTGTCGGCAGTTCCGCGGGGTTGGAGCAGTACTTC.

The rearrangement uses TRBV5-4 and TRBJ2-1; 9 nucleotides agree with TRBD2. After removal of 2 bases from V and 6 bases from J, the junction contained 3 bases not matched to a gene. This CDR3 region has 14 residues. Germline loops: CDR1 SGHNT, CDR2 YYREEE (reference sequence). CDR3 bases: TGTGCCAGCAGCTTCCAGCGGGAGGTCAATGAGCAGTTCTTC. This sequence encodes CASSFQREVNEQFF. Combining the CDR3 with reference TRBV5-4 and TRBJ2-1 gives the whole variable domain ETGVTQSPTHLIKTRGQQVTLRCSSQSGHNTVSWYQQALGQGPQFIFQYYREEENGRGNFPPRFSGLQFPNYSSELNVNALELDDSALYLCASSFQREVNEQFFGPGTRLTVL.

This chain joins TRBV19 and TRBJ1-2; maybe TRBD1 (5 bases). This CDR3 contains 15 residues. Germline CDR1 reads LNHDA; CDR2 reads SQIVND (reference sequence). V was trimmed by 5 bases and J by 3 bases, leaving 16 bases between them. The CDR3 reads CASSLRPGRDYGYTF. The CDR3 DNA reads TGTGCCAGTAGTCTCCGGCCAGGGCGAGACTATGGCTACACCTTC. Full variable domain (outside the CDR3, taken from reference TRBV19 and TRBJ1-2): DGGITQSPKYLFRKEGQNVTLSCEQNLNHDAMYWYRQDPGQGLRLIYYSQIVNDFQKGDIAEGYSVSREKKESFPLTVTSAQKNPTAFYLCASSLRPGRDYGYTFGSGTRLTVV.

This chain links TRBV29-1 with TRBJ2-2; 9 nucleotides match TRBD1. Trimming removed 6 bases from V and 6 bases from J; junction bases left unmatched: 5. The CDR3 is 13 amino acids. The V gene's germline CDR1 is SQVTM and CDR2 ANQGSEA. CDR3 sequence: CSVSTGGAGELFF. CDR3 nucleotides: TGCAGCGTATCGACAGGGGGTGCCGGGGAGCTGTTTTTT.